These T cell receptor beta chains were read from a single sample in a study of blood T cell repertoires in COVID-19. This table comes from immunoSEQ multiplex PCR, and its TCRdb copy is limited to in-frame clones, with some not included. The table has a few hundred thousand clones, 80% seen once. Specimen: PBMCs or T cells enriched from blood (not recorded which). These receptors were collected from a middle-aged woman with acute COVID-19. Each CDR3 is given with its conserved first and last residue.

v_gene	j_gene	CDR3aa
TRBV5-1	TRBJ2-1	CASSIRDYLNEQFF
TRBV28	TRBJ1-4	CASSLTAGAREKLFF
TRBV7-3	TRBJ2-5	CASSLSPLLAGPGRETQYF
TRBV3-1/TRBV3-2	TRBJ1-1	CASSLSTVNTEAFF
TRBV2	TRBJ1-1	CASSPDHGGQGSSFF
TRBV14	TRBJ2-1	CASSQDYAGYNEQFF
TRBV15	TRBJ1-1	CATSREEGAATEAFF
TRBV30	TRBJ1-2	CAWVSYRAGGYTF
TRBV19	TRBJ2-3	CASTLGGDTQYF
TRBV28	TRBJ2-7	CASSRTGPSYEQYF
TRBV18	TRBJ1-5	CASSPYSNQPQHF
TRBV7-9	TRBJ2-7	CASSPTREQYF
TRBV6-4	TRBJ1-2	CASSDPYGYTF
TRBV7-8	TRBJ1-2	CASSPNVGYTF
TRBV7-2	TRBJ1-6	CASSSTGGALHF
TRBV9	TRBJ2-2	CASSVGSGGGELFF
TRBV10-3	TRBJ2-7	CAVLVTGTGNEQYF
TRBV28	TRBJ1-5	CASSYPETGGNQPQHF
TRBV30	TRBJ1-1	CAWREQGYTEAFF
TRBV5-1	TRBJ1-1	CASSLAIENTEAFF
TRBV9	TRBJ2-5	CASSVAGFGETQYF
TRBV29-1	TRBJ2-1	CSVVLASEQFF
TRBV3-1/TRBV3-2	TRBJ2-3	CASSQVGRGSTDTQYF
TRBV5-1	TRBJ1-2	CASSLGTGGNYGYTF
TRBV6-6	TRBJ2-7	CASSYGSGGYEQYF
TRBV18	TRBJ1-2	CASSQPGQGTAGYTF
TRBV6-5	TRBJ2-3	CASSYSGRGHGDTQYF
TRBV30	TRBJ1-5	CAWTPQGFSNQPQHF
TRBV21-1	TRBJ1-1	CASSKVGTGATEAFF